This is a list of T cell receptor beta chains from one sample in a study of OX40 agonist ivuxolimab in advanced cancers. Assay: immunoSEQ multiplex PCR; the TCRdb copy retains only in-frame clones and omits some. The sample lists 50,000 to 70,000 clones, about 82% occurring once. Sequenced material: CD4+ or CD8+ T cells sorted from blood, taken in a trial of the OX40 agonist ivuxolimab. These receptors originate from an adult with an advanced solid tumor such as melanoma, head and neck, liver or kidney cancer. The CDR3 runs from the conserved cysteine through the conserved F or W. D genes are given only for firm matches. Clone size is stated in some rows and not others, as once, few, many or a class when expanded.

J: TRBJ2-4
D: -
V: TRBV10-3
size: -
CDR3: CAISEPRAQGGNIQYF
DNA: TGTGCCATCAGTGAGCCGAGAGCCCAGGGGGGAAACATTCAGTACTTC

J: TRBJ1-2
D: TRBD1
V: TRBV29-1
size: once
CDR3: CSVGQGDYGYTF
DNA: TGCAGCGTGGGACAGGGAGACTATGGCTACACCTTC

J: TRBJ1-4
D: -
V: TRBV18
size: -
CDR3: CATTRAIGEKLFF
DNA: TGTGCCACCACGCGGGCTATCGGTGAAAAACTGTTTTTT

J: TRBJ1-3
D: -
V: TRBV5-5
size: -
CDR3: CASSFRQPSNTIYF
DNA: TGTGCCAGCAGCTTCCGGCAGCCCTCAAACACCATATATTTT

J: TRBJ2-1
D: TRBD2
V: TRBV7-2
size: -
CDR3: CASSLAGGYNEQFF
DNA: TGTGCCAGCAGCTTGGCGGGGGGATACAATGAGCAGTTCTTC

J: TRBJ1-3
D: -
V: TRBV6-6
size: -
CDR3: CASSYSLMTGNTIYF
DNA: TGTGCCAGCAGTTACTCCCTGATGACTGGAAACACCATATATTTT

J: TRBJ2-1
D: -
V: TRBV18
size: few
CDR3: CASSTGSGQTYNEQFF
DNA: TGTGCCAGCTCAACAGGGTCGGGGCAGACCTACAATGAGCAGTTCTTC

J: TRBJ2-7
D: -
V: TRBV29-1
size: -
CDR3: CSVVKAGNEQYF
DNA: TGCAGCGTTGTAAAGGCCGGGAACGAGCAGTACTTC

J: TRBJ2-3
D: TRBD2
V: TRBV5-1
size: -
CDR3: CASSISGTRADTQYF
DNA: TGCGCCAGCAGCATTAGCGGGACCCGAGCAGATACGCAGTATTTT

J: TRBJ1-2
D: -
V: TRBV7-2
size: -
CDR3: CASSPPGRPNYGYTF
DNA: TGTGCCAGCAGCCCGCCGGGACGTCCTAACTATGGCTACACCTTC

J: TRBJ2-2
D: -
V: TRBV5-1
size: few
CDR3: CASSLIPKEGVGELFF
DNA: TGCGCCAGCAGCTTGATTCCCAAGGAAGGGGTCGGGGAGCTGTTTTTT

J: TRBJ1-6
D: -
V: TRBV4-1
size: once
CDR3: CASSSRSGRNNSPLHF
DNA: TGCGCCAGCAGCTCTCGAAGTGGGAGAAATAATTCACCCCTCCACTTT

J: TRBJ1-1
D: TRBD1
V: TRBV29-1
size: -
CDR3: CSVVPGQGGIWTEAFF
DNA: TGCAGCGTTGTACCGGGACAGGGCGGAATATGGACTGAAGCTTTCTTT

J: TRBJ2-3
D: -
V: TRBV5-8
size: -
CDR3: CASSLPPGATQYF
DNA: TGTGCCAGCAGCTTGCCCCCAGGGGCTACGCAGTATTTT

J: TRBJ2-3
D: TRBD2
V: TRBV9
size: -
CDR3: CASSVSGTSMSDTQYF
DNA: TGTGCCAGCAGCGTATCCGGGACTAGCATGTCAGATACGCAGTATTTT

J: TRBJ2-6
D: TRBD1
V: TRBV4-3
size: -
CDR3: CASSQDPGTGGASGANVLTF
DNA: TGCGCCAGCAGCCAAGACCCCGGGACAGGGGGCGCTTCTGGGGCCAACGTCCTGACTTTC

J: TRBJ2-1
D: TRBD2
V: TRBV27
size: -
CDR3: CASSSWAGGDEQFF
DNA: TGTGCCAGCAGTTCCTGGGCGGGAGGGGATGAGCAGTTCTTC

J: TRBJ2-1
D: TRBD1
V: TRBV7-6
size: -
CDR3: CASSLARGLGYNEQFF
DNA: TGTGCCAGCAGCTTAGCCAGGGGGTTGGGTTACAATGAGCAGTTCTTC

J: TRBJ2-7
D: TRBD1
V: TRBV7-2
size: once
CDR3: CASSLGRGLSYEQYF
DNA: TGTGCCAGCAGCTTAGGCAGGGGGCTCTCCTACGAGCAGTACTTC

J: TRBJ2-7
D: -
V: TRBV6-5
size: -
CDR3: CASSYSRLAAYEQYF
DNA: TGTGCCAGCAGTTACTCGAGGCTAGCTGCCTACGAGCAGTACTTC

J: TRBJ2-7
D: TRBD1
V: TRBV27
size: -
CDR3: CASSRQGENEQYF
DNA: TGTGCCAGCTCTAGACAGGGGGAGAACGAGCAGTACTTC

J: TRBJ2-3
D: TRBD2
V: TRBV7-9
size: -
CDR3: CASSLKAGVTDTQYF
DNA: TGTGCCAGCAGCTTAAAAGCGGGAGTAACAGATACGCAGTATTTT

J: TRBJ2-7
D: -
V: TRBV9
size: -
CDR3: CASSVGLGTYEQYF
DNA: TGTGCCAGCAGCGTAGGCCTCGGAACCTACGAGCAGTACTTC

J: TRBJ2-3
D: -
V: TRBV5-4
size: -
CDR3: CASSLAGADTQYF
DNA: TGTGCCAGCAGCTTGGCGGGGGCAGATACGCAGTATTTT

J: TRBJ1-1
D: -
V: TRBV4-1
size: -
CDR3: CASSQPRTENTEAFF
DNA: TGCGCCAGCAGCCAACCTAGAACCGAGAACACTGAAGCTTTCTTT

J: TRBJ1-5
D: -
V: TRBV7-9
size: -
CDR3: CASSLVGQPQHF
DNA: TGTGCCAGCAGCTTAGTGGGTCAGCCCCAGCATTTT

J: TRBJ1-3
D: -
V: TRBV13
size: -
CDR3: CASSRYSRFSGNTIYF
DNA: TGTGCCAGCAGCCGATACTCACGATTCTCTGGAAACACCATATATTTT

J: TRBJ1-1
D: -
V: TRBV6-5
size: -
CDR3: CASSPSTGLNTEAFF
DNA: TGTGCCAGCAGCCCTTCGACAGGATTGAACACTGAAGCTTTCTTT

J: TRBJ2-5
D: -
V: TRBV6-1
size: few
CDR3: CATKRPSGETQYF
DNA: TGTGCCACCAAAAGGCCCTCGGGAGAGACCCAGTACTTC

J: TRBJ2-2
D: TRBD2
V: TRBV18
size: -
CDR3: CASSPPGTSGFNTGELFF
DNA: TGTGCCAGCTCACCGCCAGGGACTAGCGGCTTCAACACCGGGGAGCTGTTTTTT

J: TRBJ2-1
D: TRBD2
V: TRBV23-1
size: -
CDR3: CASSPPSSGRDAYNEQFF
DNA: TGCGCCAGCAGTCCGCCGTCTAGCGGGAGGGACGCCTACAATGAGCAGTTCTTC

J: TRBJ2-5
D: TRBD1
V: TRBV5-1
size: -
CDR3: CASSPTGSQETQYF
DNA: TGCGCCAGCAGCCCGACAGGGTCGCAAGAGACCCAGTACTTC

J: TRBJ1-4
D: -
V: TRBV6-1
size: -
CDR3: CASSAQGFNEKLFF
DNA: TGTGCCAGCAGTGCGCAGGGTTTTAATGAAAAACTGTTTTTT

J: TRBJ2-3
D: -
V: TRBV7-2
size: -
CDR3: CASSPGHHTDTQYF
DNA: TGTGCCAGCAGCCCCGGACACCACACAGATACGCAGTATTTT

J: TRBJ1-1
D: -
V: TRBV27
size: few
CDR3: CASSLGRRGGRGNTEAFF
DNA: TGTGCCAGCAGTTTAGGTCGTCGGGGGGGAAGGGGGAACACTGAAGCTTTCTTT

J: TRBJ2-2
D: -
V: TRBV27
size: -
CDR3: CASSLLARFGELFF
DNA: TGTGCCAGCAGTTTACTAGCTCGGTTCGGGGAGCTGTTTTTT

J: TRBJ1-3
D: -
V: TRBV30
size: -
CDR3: CAWSSGQGNTIYF
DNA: TGTGCCTGGAGCTCGGGACAAGGAAACACCATATATTTT

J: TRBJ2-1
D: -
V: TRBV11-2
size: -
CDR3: CASSLVRGPSYNEQFF
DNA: TGTGCCAGCAGCTTAGTCCGCGGGCCCTCATACAATGAGCAGTTCTTC

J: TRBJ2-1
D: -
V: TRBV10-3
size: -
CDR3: CAITPPRNEQFF
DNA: TGTGCCATCACCCCACCACGGAATGAGCAGTTCTTC

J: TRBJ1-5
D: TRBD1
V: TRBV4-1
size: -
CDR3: CASSQGDRGFSQPQHF
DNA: TGCGCCAGCAGCCAAGGGGACAGGGGATTCAGTCAGCCCCAGCATTTT

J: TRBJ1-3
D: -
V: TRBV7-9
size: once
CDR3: CASSSSDGSSGNTIYF
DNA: TGTGCCAGCAGCTCATCGGACGGTTCCTCTGGAAACACCATATATTTT

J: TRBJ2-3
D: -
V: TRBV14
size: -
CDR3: CASSRAGRSTDTQYF
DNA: TGTGCCAGCAGCCGGGCGGGCCGTAGCACAGATACGCAGTATTTT